A single sample gave rise to the 7 T cell receptor beta chains below, sequenced in a study of cytomegalovirus exposure and HLA in healthy donors. Use of 60 Vbeta and 13 Jbeta primers characterized the PCR. Here immunoSEQ multiplex PCR was the method, and the copy in TCRdb shows in-frame clones only, minus some. Altogether around 100,000 clones are present, roughly 78% being singletons, with the ten largest covering around 4%. The sample was PBMCs. The receptors originated from a male donor in good health and CMV-seropositive.

The rearrangement joins TRBV5-1 to TRBJ2-7, with 9 bases identical to TRBD2. Germline V gene lookup returns CDR1 SGHRS and CDR2 YFSETQ. CDR3 length: 14 residues. The junction had 8 bases not matched to a gene; V was cut back by 6 bases and J by 4 bases. CDR3 amino acids: CASTLAGSQYEQYF. For the CDR3, the DNA is TGCGCCAGCACCCTAGCGGGAAGCCAGTACGAGCAGTACTTC.

This chain connects TRBV5-1 to TRBJ1-3; D is perhaps TRBD1 (6 bases). V lost 7 bases, J lost 0 bases, and 11 bases lay in between. The CDR3 covers 14 residues. Germline V gene lookup returns CDR1 SGHRS and CDR2 YFSETQ. CDR3 nucleotides: TGCGCCAGCCGACAGGAACACTCTGGAAACACCATATATTTT. Translating gives CASRQEHSGNTIYF.

The V call is TRBV4-2, the J call TRBJ2-7, with D possibly TRBD2 on 5 matching bases. This CDR3 has 12 residues. Deletions cut 3 bases from V and 3 bases from J, with 6 bases between. The germline V gene has CDR1 LGHNA and CDR2 YNFKEQ. The CDR3 sequence: CASSHGSYEQYF. For the CDR3, the DNA is TGTGCCAGCAGCCATGGGAGCTACGAGCAGTACTTC.

This clone is categorized as medium-sized. This chain connects TRBV5-4 to TRBJ2-5; D ambiguous. Germline assignment: CDR1 SGHNT and CDR2 YYREEE (reference sequence). The germline V and J ends were trimmed by 7 bases and 0 bases, with 10 bases remaining between them. This CDR3 comprises 13 residues. CDR3: CASSPPNQETQYF. The CDR3 bases are TGTGCCAGCTCACCGCCTAACCAAGAGACCCAGTACTTC.

The V gene is TRBV6-1, the J gene TRBJ2-7; 13 positions match TRBD2. This CDR3 comprises 16 residues. V lost 4 bases and J lost 6; bases outside the gene matches: 9. Germline V gene sequence: CDR1 MNHNS, CDR2 SASEGT. CDR3 protein: CASSGSGTSGASEQYF. Written as DNA, the CDR3 is TGTGCCAGCAGTGGCTCCGGGACTAGCGGGGCCTCCGAGCAGTACTTC.

The rearrangement joins TRBV7-3 to TRBJ2-3, with 8 bases lining up with TRBD2. V lost 4 bases, J lost 6 bases, and 12 bases stayed unmatched. The CDR3 spans 16 residues. Looked up from germline, CDR1 is SGHTA and CDR2 is FQGTGA. The CDR3 loop reads CASSSNPGREGDTQYF. The CDR3 DNA reads as TGTGCCAGCAGCTCCAATCCGGGACGGGAGGGGGATACGCAGTATTTT.

The chain links TRBV2 to TRBJ2-7, with 9 bases fitting TRBD1. V gave up 7 bases and J gave up 6 bases; unmatched junction bases: 13. The germline gives CDR1 SNHLY, CDR2 FYNNEI. The CDR3 has 15 amino acids. The CDR3: CASTQTGQGIVEQYF. The CDR3 coding sequence is TGTGCCAGCACCCAAACAGGACAGGGGATAGTCGAGCAGTACTTC.